This T cell receptor beta chain was recovered during a study of T cell clones after liver transplantation. Looking at the study overall: Draws occurred before transplant, before withdrawal, and after complete or failed withdrawal. Overall study findings and caveats: Conclusions were preliminary, with small, heterogeneous patient groups. In 5 of 8 subjects, circulating graft-donor-reactive CD4 TCRbeta sequences fell significantly after transplant. A larger donor-reactive than third-party decline suggested partial antigen-specific deletion.

Clones were read by immunoSEQ multiplex PCR, and TCRdb kept only the in-frame ones, dropping some. Of about 70,000 clones listed, about four fifths are singletons. In the case of this clone: The antigen is not known.

This CDR3 spans 15 amino acids. V lost 2 bases and J lost 5; bases outside the gene matches: 6. Per the germline V gene, CDR1 is SGHTA and CDR2 is FQGNSA. The TCR was taken from a human patient who received a liver transplant. Part of the T cell pool may stem from the graft donor. Source: CD4+ T cells from blood, taken 12 months after liver transplant. This rearrangement joins TRBV7-2 to TRBJ2-5; 9 nucleotides match TRBD1. As DNA, the CDR3 is TGTGCCAGCAGCTTAAACGGACAGGGGAGGGAGACCCAGTACTTC. This sequence encodes CASSLNGQGRETQYF.